Below, 18 T cell receptor beta chains from the same sample are listed, as sequenced in a study of post-analysis software for immune sequencing data. The antigens for these receptors are not known. Study results and caveats: Relative to controls, patients had five TRBV segments at higher frequency, with TRBV5-6, TRBV5-1 and TRBV20-1 among these.

Sequencing libraries made from TCR beta cDNA carried unique molecular identifiers. A single record per CDR3 protein comes from TCRdb applying MiXCR to the PCR reads. The data contain over 700,000 distinct CDR3 sequences, 25% to 30% of them singletons. The sample consisted of blood. Receptors were obtained from a girl aged 10 to 17 with multiple sclerosis.

This chain connects TRBV10-3 to TRBJ2-1; possible D gene TRBD2, 8 bases. This CDR3 is 16 amino acids long. V was trimmed by 11 bases and J by 0 bases, leaving 20 bases between them. Germline CDR1 is ENHRY and CDR2 is SYGVKD. Here the CDR3 DNA reads TGTGCCGTCGGGGGGGGACAGCGGTCCTCCTACAATGAGCAGTTCTTC. Its translation is CAVGGGQRSSYNEQFF.

This clonotype was counted a few times. The chain uses TRBV12-3 or TRBV12-4 and TRBJ1-4; no definite D call. This CDR3 is built from 13 residues. V was trimmed by 6 bases and J by 8 bases, leaving 13 bases between them. CDR3 loop: CASSPTFPEKLFF. CDR3 nucleotides: TGTGCCAGCAGCCCGACATTCCCCGAAAAACTGTTTTTT.

This clonotype was seen a handful of times. The genes are TRBV6-1 and TRBJ1-2, with unresolved D. V shed 8 bases and J shed 2 bases, with 12 bases lying between them. Germline CDR1 reads MNHNS; CDR2 reads SASEGT. CDR3 length: 13 residues. The CDR3 DNA follows: TGTGCCAGCGCCCGGGGTCCCAACTATGGCTACACCTTC. This codes for CASARGPNYGYTF.

The chain combines TRBV28 with TRBJ1-5; 9 bases are a match to TRBD1. Trimming took 5 bases from V and 0 from J; bases not matched to a gene: 5. CDR1 and CDR2 (germline): MDHEN, SYDVKM. There are 16 residues in the CDR3. The CDR3 loop reads CASSPTTGGSNQPQHF. In DNA, the CDR3 is TGTGCCAGCAGTCCCACGACAGGGGGTAGCAATCAGCCCCAGCATTTT.

The chain recombines TRBV5-6 with TRBJ2-5, with unresolved D. CDR3 size: 15 residues. V gave up 3 bases and J gave up 5 bases, with 17 bases separating them. In germline, CDR1 is SGHDT, CDR2 YYEEEE. CDR3 in amino acids: CASSYGVGRIETQYF. Here the CDR3 DNA reads TGTGCCAGCAGCTATGGCGTGGGTAGAATCGAGACCCAGTACTTC.

This chain links TRBV18 with TRBJ2-5; TRBD2 is a possible D gene (5 bases). CDR1 KGHSH and CDR2 LQKENI come from the germline V gene. This CDR3 region has 15 residues. Trimming took off 5 bases at V and 2 bases at J, with 15 bases between the two ends. CDR3 protein: CASSAPGILQETQYF. CDR3 nucleotides: TGTGCCAGCTCAGCTCCCGGGATTTTACAAGAGACCCAGTACTTC.

This clonotype occurred a few times. The junction departs from the called germline gene at one end, perhaps through a read error. V gene TRBV13 combines with J gene TRBJ2-3; 8 nucleotides align to TRBD2. The CDR3 runs 16 residues. Germline loops: CDR1 PRHDT, CDR2 FYEKMQ (reference sequence). CDR3 in DNA: TGTGCCGGCAGCTTCGCCCAAGCGGGAGACCCAGATACGCAGTATTTT. Amino acid sequence: CAGSFAQAGDPDTQYF. The full variable domain, rest sourced from reference TRBV13 and TRBJ2-3, is AAGVIQSPRHLIKEKRETATLKCYPIPRHDTVYWYQQGPGQDPQFLISFYEKMQSDKGSIPDRFSAQQFSDYHSELNMSSLELGDSALYFCAGSFAQAGDPDTQYFGPGTRLTVL.

V gene TRBV28 combines with J gene TRBJ2-3; the D gene is possibly TRBD1 (5 bases). Germline V CDR1 and CDR2: MDHEN, SYDVKM. This CDR3 is 17 amino acids long. The V gene lost 6 bases and the J gene lost 3 bases, with 22 bases spanning the gap. The CDR3 sequence is CASSSVTGASATDTQYF. The CDR3 DNA follows: TGTGCCAGCAGCTCAGTGACTGGGGCCTCAGCAACAGATACGCAGTATTTT.

The rearrangement uses TRBV20-1 and TRBJ1-4; the D is unclear. The germline V gene has CDR1 DFQATT and CDR2 SNEGSKA (reference sequence). This CDR3 region has 16 residues. V was cut by 3 bases and J by 0 bases, with 14 bases left in between. CDR3 region: CSARTPAVATNEKLFF. Written as DNA, the CDR3 is TGCAGTGCTAGGACACCTGCCGTTGCAACTAATGAAAAACTGTTTTTT.

The V and J genes are TRBV15 and TRBJ2-1, with D perhaps being TRBD1 or TRBD2 (6 bases each). CDR3 length: 17 amino acids. V lost 4 bases, J lost 4 bases, and 20 bases lay in between. Germline V gene sequence: CDR1 LNHNV, CDR2 YYDKDF (reference sequence). The CDR3 DNA follows: TGTGCCACCAGCACCCAATGGATGGGGGGCGCGTACAATGAGCAGTTCTTC. Translated, it gives CATSTQWMGGAYNEQFF. Combining the CDR3 with reference TRBV15 and TRBJ2-1 gives the whole variable domain DAMVIQNPRYQVTQFGKPVTLSCSQTLNHNVMYWYQQKSSQAPKLLFHYYDKDFNNEADTPDNFQSRRPNTSFCFLDIRSPGLGDTAMYLCATSTQWMGGAYNEQFFGPGTRLTVL.

This sequence joins TRBV27 and TRBJ2-5; 9 bases are shared with TRBD2. J lost 11 bases, V lost 7 bases, and 11 bases had no gene match. Germline-derived CDR1 and CDR2 are MNHEY and SMNVEV (reference sequence). The CDR3 is made up of 13 amino acids. CDR3 bases: TGTGCCAGCACGGGACTAGCCACAAAAGGGCAGTACTTC. This translates into CASTGLATKGQYF.

The chain carries TRBV9 and TRBJ2-1; a possible D gene is TRBD2 (5 bases). The CDR3 extends over 14 amino acids. CDR1 and CDR2 (germline): SGDLS, YYNGEE. With 4 bases removed from V and 7 bases from J, the gap between germline ends came to 15 bases. The CDR3 region is CASSPTSIANEQFF. CDR3 bases: TGTGCCAGCAGCCCCACGTCTATAGCGAATGAGCAGTTCTTC.

This clonotype was seen once. The chain has TRBV18 and TRBJ2-1; D may be TRBD2 (6 bases). The CDR3 is made up of 12 amino acids. Germline assignment: CDR1 KGHSH and CDR2 LQKENI. V was pared by 3 bases and J by 8 bases, with 8 bases between. The DNA of the CDR3 is TGTGCCAGCTCACCGGGACTCTATGAGCAGTTCTTC. Translating it yields CASSPGLYEQFF.

The rearrangement uses TRBV7-2 and TRBJ1-5; no clear D. V lost 1 base and J 2 bases, leaving 9 bases between the germline ends. In germline, CDR1 is SGHTA, CDR2 FQGNSA. This CDR3 spans 15 amino acids. In DNA form, the CDR3 reads TGTGCCAGCAGCTTAGGTGGGGATCGCAATCAGCCCCAGCATTTT. This gives the protein CASSLGGDRNQPQHF.

This clonotype occurred a few times. The V gene is TRBV5-1, the J gene TRBJ1-6, with D perhaps matching TRBD1 (6 bases). Trimming cost V 5 bases and J 3 bases, with 15 bases left between them. CDR1 and CDR2 (germline): SGHRS, YFSETQ. The CDR3 spans 16 residues. Here the CDR3 DNA reads TGCGCCAGCAGATCATACAGGGACAACTATAATTCACCCCTCCACTTT. It yields the protein CASRSYRDNYNSPLHF. Filled out from reference TRBV5-1 and TRBJ1-6, the complete variable domain reads KAGVTQTPRYLIKTRGQQVTLSCSPISGHRSVSWYQQTPGQGLQFLFEYFSETQRNKGNFPGRFSGRQFSNSRSEMNVSTLELGDSALYLCASRSYRDNYNSPLHFGNGTRLTVT.

The sample holds a few counts of this clonotype. The chain links TRBV7-2 to TRBJ2-5; D is possibly TRBD1 (6 bases). Deletions cut 3 bases from V and 0 bases from J, with 11 bases between. The CDR3 covers 15 residues. Germline V lookup: CDR1 SGHTA, CDR2 FQGNSA. The CDR3 loop reads CASSFDRWNQETQYF. The CDR3 region has the DNA TGTGCCAGCAGCTTTGACAGGTGGAACCAAGAGACCCAGTACTTC.

A word on this clonotype: At one end, the junction sequence differs from germline, possibly due to a read error. The chain recombines TRBV7-2 with TRBJ2-3; D ambiguous. The CDR3 totals 15 residues. Germline CDR1 reads SGHTA; CDR2 reads FQGNSA. DNA of the CDR3: TGTGCCAGCAGCTTGGCGGACCACCCCACAGATACGCATTATTTT. It translates to CASSLADHPTDTHYF.

On this clonotype: The junction and the germline gene differ at one end; a read error may be behind it. The chain links TRBV5-1 to TRBJ1-1, with D possibly being TRBD1 (6 bases). This CDR3 is 14 amino acids long. Germline V gene data show CDR1 as SGHRS and CDR2 as YFSETQ. CDR3 sequence: CASSSEDRLYEAFF. The CDR3 DNA reads as TGTGCCAGCAGCTCCGAAGACAGGTTGTATGAAGCTTTCTTT.